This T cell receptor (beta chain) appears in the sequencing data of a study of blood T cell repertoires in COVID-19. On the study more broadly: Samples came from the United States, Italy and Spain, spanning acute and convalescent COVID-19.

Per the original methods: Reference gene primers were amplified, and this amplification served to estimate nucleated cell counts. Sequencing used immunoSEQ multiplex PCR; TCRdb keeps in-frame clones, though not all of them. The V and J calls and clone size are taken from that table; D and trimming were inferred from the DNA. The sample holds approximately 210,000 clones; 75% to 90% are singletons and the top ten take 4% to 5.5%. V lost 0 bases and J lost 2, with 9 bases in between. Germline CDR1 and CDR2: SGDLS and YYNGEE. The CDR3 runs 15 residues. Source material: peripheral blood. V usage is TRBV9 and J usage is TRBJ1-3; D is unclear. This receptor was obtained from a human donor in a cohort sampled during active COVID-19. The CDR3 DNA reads TGTGCCAGCAGCGTAGCTAGGCAGCCTGGAAACACCATATATTTT. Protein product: CASSVARQPGNTIYF.